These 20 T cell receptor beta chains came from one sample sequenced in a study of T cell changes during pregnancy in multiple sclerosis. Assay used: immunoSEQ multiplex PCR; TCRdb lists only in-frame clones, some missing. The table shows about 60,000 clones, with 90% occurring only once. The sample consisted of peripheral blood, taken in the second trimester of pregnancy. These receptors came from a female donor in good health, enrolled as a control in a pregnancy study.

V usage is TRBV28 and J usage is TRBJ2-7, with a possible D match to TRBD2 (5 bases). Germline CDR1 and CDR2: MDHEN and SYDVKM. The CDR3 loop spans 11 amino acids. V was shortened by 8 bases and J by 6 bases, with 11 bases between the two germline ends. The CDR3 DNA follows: TGTGCCAGCCAAACTAGTATCGAGCAGTACTTC. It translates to CASQTSIEQYF.

The CDR3: CASSQTGVREQFF. The CDR3 DNA reads as TGTGCCAGTAGTCAAACAGGGGTGAGGGAGCAGTTCTTC. The V gene is TRBV19, the J gene TRBJ2-1; TRBD1 aligns across 7 bases. The length of the CDR3 is 13 residues. Germline CDR1 and CDR2: LNHDA and SQIVND (reference sequence). Trimming took 5 bases from V and 10 from J; bases not matched to a gene: 8.

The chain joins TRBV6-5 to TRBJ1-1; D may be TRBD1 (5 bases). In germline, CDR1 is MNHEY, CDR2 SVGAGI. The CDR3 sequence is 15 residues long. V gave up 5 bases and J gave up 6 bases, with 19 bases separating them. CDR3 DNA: TGTGCCAGCAGTAACCTGGGGGGTTTACAATCTGAAGCTTTCTTT. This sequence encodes CASSNLGGLQSEAFF.

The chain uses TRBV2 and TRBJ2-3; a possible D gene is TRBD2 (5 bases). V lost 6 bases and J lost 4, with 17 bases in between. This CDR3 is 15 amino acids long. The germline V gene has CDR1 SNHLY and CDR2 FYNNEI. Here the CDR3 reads CASRGTRVIPDTQYF. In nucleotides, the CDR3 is TGTGCCAGCAGGGGCACTAGGGTCATCCCAGATACGCAGTATTTT.

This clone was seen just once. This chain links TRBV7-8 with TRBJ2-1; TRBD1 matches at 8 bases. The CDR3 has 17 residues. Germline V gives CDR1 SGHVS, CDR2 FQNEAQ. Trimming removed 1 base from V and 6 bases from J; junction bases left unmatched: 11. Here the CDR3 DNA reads TGTGCCAGCAGCTTAGAGGTTAGGACAGGGTACGTCAATGAGCAGTTCTTC. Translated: CASSLEVRTGYVNEQFF.

The CDR3 protein is CASSLGRRPQHF. The CDR3 coding sequence is TGTGCCAGCAGCTTGGGCAGGCGGCCCCAGCATTTT. V and J are TRBV5-8 and TRBJ1-5; D is ambiguous. Deletions cut 0 bases from V and 9 bases from J, with 7 bases between. The CDR3 runs to 12 residues. Germline V lookup: CDR1 SGHTS, CDR2 YDEGEE.

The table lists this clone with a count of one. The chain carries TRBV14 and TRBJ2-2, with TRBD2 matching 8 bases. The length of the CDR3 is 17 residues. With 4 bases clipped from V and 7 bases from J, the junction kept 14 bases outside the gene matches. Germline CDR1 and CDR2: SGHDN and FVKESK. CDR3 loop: CASSRLPGRARGGELFF. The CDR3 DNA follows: TGTGCCAGCAGCCGACTACCCGGGAGGGCCCGGGGCGGGGAGCTGTTTTTT.

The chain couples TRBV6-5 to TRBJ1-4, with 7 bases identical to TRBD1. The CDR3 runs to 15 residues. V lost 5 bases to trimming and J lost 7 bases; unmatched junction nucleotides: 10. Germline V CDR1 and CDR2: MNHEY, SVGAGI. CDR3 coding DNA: TGTGCCAGCAGTGCGAGGGGGCTCTTCTTTGAAAAACTGTTTTTT. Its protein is CASSARGLFFEKLFF.

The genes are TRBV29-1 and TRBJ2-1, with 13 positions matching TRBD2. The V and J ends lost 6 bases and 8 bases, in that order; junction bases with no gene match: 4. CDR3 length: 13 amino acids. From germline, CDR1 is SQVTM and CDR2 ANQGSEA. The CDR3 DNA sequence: TGCAGCGTAACTAGCGGGAGGGCCGATGAGCAGTTCTTC. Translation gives CSVTSGRADEQFF.

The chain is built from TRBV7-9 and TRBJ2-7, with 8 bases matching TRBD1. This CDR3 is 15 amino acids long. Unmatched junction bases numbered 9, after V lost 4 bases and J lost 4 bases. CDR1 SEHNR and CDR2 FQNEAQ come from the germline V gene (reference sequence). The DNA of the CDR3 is TGTGCCAGCAGCTCCGGACAGGGAATTACATACGAGCAGTACTTC. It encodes CASSSGQGITYEQYF.

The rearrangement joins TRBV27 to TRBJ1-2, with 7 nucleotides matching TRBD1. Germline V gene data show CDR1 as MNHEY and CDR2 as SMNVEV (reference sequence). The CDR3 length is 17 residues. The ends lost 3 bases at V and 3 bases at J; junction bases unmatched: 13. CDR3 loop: CASSFPGQDTSDYGYTF. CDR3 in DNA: TGTGCCAGCAGTTTCCCTGGACAGGATACGTCCGACTATGGCTACACCTTC.

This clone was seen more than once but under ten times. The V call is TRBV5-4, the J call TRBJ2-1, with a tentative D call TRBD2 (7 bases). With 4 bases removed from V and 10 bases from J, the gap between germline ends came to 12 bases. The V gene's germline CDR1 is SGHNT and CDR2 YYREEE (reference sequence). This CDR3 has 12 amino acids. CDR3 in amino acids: CASSLGGGEQFF. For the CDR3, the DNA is TGTGCCAGCAGCCTGGGGGGGGGCGAGCAGTTCTTC.

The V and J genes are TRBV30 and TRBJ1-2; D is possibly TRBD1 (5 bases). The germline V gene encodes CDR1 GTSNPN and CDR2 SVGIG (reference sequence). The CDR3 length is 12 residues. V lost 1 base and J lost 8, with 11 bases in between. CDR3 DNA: TGTGCCTGGAGTGAGGGGTTAGCCGGCTACACCTTC. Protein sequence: CAWSEGLAGYTF.

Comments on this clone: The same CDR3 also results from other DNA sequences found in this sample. CDR3 in amino acids: CASSPGTSGYEQYF. The CDR3 DNA follows: TGTGCCAGCAGCCCCGGGACTAGCGGGTACGAGCAGTACTTC. V is TRBV4-2 and J is TRBJ2-7; 12 nucleotides line up with TRBD2. The ends lost 4 bases at V and 4 bases at J; junction bases unmatched: 2. Germline values: CDR1 LGHNA, CDR2 YNFKEQ. The CDR3 sequence is 14 residues long.

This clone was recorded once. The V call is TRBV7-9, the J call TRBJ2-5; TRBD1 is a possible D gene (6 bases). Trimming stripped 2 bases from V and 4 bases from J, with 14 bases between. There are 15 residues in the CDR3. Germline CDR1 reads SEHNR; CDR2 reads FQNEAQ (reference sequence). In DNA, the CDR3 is TGTGCCAGCAGCTTATTGGACAGTTCTTCAGAGACCCAGTACTTC. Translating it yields CASSLLDSSSETQYF.

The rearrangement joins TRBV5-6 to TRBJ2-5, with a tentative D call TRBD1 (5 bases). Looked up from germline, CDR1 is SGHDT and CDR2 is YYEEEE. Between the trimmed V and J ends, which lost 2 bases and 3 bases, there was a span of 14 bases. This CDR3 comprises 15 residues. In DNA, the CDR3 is TGTGCCAGCAGCTTACGTTGGGGCGAGGAAGAGACCCAGTACTTC. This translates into CASSLRWGEEETQYF.

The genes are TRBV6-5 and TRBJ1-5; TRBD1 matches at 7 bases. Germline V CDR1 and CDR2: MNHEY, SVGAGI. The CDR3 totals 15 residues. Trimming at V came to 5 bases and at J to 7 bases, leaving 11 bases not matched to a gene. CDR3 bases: TGTGCCAGCAGTCAAGACGCAGGGGGATGGCAGCCCCAGCATTTT. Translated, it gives CASSQDAGGWQPQHF.

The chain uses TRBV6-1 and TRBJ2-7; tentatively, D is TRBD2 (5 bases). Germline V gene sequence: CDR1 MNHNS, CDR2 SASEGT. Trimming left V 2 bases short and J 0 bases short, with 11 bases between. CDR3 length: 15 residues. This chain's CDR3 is CASSERRRSSYEQYF. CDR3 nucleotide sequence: TGTGCCAGCAGTGAACGGCGGAGGAGCTCCTACGAGCAGTACTTC.

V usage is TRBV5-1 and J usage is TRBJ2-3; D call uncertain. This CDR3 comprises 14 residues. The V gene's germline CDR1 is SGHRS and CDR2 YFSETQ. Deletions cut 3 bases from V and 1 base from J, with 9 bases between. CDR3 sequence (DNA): TGCGCCAGCAGCTCCTTCCCAGGCACAGATACGCAGTATTTT. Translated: CASSSFPGTDTQYF.

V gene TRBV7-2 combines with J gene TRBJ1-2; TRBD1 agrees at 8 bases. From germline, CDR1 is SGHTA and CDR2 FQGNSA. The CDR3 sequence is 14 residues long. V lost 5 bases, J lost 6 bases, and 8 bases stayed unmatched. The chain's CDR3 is CASSPRTGTDGYTF. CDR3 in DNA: TGTGCCAGCAGCCCCAGGACAGGGACGGATGGCTACACCTTC.